This T cell receptor (beta chain) was documented in a study of blood T cell repertoires in COVID-19. On the study more broadly: PBMCs, B-cell-depleted T cells, or T cells were the source of the cDNA or gDNA that made up the material.

Source study methods: Amplification from reference gene primers served as the basis for estimated nucleated cell counts. Clones were read by immunoSEQ multiplex PCR, and TCRdb kept only the in-frame ones, dropping some. D and trimming were read from the DNA, whereas the V and J calls and clone size are those reported in that table. Here the sample spans approximately 300,000 clones, about nine tenths being singletons. Germline V CDR1 and CDR2: SNHLY, FYNNEI. The CDR3 totals 14 residues. V shed 7 bases and J shed 7 bases, with 19 bases lying between them. This chain uses TRBV2 with TRBJ1-2; D perhaps matches TRBD1 (6 bases). Sequenced material: peripheral blood. The clonotype comes from a woman aged 50 to 60 with COVID-19, enrolled during active disease. This chain's CDR3 is CASTGQKQGIGYTF. CDR3 in DNA: TGTGCCAGCACTGGGCAAAAGCAGGGGATTGGCTACACCTTC.